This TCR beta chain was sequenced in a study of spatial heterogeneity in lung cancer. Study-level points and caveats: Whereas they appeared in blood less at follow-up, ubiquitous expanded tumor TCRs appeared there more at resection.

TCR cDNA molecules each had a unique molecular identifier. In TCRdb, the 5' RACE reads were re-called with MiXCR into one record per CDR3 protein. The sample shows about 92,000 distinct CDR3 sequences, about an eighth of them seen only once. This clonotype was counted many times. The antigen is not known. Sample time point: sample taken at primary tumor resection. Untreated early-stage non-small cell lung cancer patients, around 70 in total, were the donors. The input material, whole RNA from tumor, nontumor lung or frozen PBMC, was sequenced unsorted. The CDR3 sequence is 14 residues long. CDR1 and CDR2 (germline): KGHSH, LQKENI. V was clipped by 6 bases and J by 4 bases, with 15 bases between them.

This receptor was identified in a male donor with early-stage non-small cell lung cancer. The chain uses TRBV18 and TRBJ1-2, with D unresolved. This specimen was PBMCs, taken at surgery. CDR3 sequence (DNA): TGTGCCAGCTCGAACAGCCTTACCGGCTATGGCTACACCTTC. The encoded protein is CASSNSLTGYGYTF.